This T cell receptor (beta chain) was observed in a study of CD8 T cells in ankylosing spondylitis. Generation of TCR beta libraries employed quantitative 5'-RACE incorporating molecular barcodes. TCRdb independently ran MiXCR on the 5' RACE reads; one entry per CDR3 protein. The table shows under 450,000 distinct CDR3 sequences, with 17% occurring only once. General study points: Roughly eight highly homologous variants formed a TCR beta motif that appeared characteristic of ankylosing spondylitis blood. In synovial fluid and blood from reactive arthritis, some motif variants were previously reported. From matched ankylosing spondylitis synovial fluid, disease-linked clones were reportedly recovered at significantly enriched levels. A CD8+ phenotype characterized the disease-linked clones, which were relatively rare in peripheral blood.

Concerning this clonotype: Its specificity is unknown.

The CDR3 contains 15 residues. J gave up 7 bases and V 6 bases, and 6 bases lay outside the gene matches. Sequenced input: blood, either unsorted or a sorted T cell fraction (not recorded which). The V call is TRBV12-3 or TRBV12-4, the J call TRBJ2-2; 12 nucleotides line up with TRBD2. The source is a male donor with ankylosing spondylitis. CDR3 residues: CASSRQTSGSGELFF. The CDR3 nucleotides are TGTGCCAGCAGCCGTCAGACTAGCGGGAGCGGGGAGCTGTTTTTT.